The clone carrying this T cell receptor beta chain was found many times. Antigen: not known. This record comes from a study of T cell repertoires in cytomegalovirus infection. For the study at large: Researchers turned to recently identified HLA-C-restricted CMV epitopes as well as well-studied HLA-B-restricted ones. Both a matching HLA type and CMV infection were indicated by public TCR beta signatures.

TCRdb ran MiXCR on the reads and lists one entry per CDR3 protein. The top ten clones hold 13% of a sample with 340,000 or so distinct CDR3 sequences, roughly 25% of them seen once. Findings and limits, study-wide: CMV-specific TCR beta clonotypes restricted by HLA-C dominated the ex vivo response. Frequencies of public TCR beta families were cumulated, and this identified carriers of CMV plus the relevant HLA.

CDR3 length equals 16 residues. Germline V gives CDR1 SGHTA, CDR2 FQGNSA. V lost 1 base, J lost 0 bases, and 10 bases lay in between. The specimen comprised cultured PBMCs, sampled from culture after CMV antigen stimulation. The genes are TRBV7-2 and TRBJ2-4; D gene uncertain. The sequence came from a human donor in good health (CMV status not recorded). Some clones in this sample may be carry-over from other donors' samples. Here the CDR3 reads CASSLGQTLAKNIQYF. CDR3 nucleotides: TGTGCCAGCAGCTTAGGCCAGACGCTAGCCAAAAACATTCAGTACTTC.